Each of the 16 T cell receptor beta chains below was sequenced from the same sample in a study of cytomegalovirus exposure and HLA in healthy donors. This PCR relied on a set of 60 Vbeta primers and 13 Jbeta primers. Only in-frame clones appear in the TCRdb table, and some are missing; sequencing was by immunoSEQ multiplex PCR. The data show 110,000 to 150,000 clones, with about 86% seen just once and under 4.5% held by the top ten. The specimen was PBMCs. The receptors shown here come from a man aged 35 to 55 in good health and CMV-seropositive.

The V and J genes are TRBV7-2 and TRBJ2-7; D gene unclear. This CDR3 region has 16 residues. Germline V lookup: CDR1 SGHTA, CDR2 FQGNSA. V was trimmed by 3 bases and J by 3 bases, leaving 18 bases between them. Written as DNA, the CDR3 is TGTGCCAGCAGCTTGGCGAGACTCCCTATAAACTACGAGCAGTACTTC. Its protein product is CASSLARLPINYEQYF.

The sample holds one count of this clone. This chain joins TRBV7-9 and TRBJ2-7, with D tentatively TRBD2 (5 bases). Trimming left V 5 bases short and J 5 bases short, with 16 bases between. The CDR3 runs to 14 residues. Germline V gene sequence: CDR1 SEHNR, CDR2 FQNEAQ (reference sequence). CDR3 sequence reads: CASSRFRGEDEQYF. In DNA form, the CDR3 reads TGTGCCAGCAGCAGATTTCGGGGAGAGGACGAGCAGTACTTC.

V and J are TRBV7-2 and TRBJ2-1, with D perhaps matching TRBD2 (6 bases). V lost 2 bases to trimming and J lost 0 bases, with 8 bases between them. Germline CDR1 is SGHTA and CDR2 is FQGNSA. CDR3 length: 15 amino acids. CDR3 protein: CASSLMGGSYNEQFF. The CDR3 region has the DNA TGTGCCAGCAGCTTAATGGGGGGCTCCTACAATGAGCAGTTCTTC.

This clone was observed a single time. The V gene is TRBV19, the J gene TRBJ1-4, with 10 bases identical to TRBD1. Unmatched junction bases numbered 11, after V lost 2 bases and J lost 8 bases. CDR3 length equals 17 residues. Germline V lookup: CDR1 LNHDA, CDR2 SQIVND (reference sequence). In DNA, the CDR3 is TGTGCCAGTAGTATAATGGGACAGGGGACCGGTCGGGAAAAACTGTTTTTT. Its translation: CASSIMGQGTGREKLFF.

This clone showed up just a few times. The V call is TRBV2, the J call TRBJ2-7, with 12 bases that match TRBD2. J was trimmed by 12 bases and V by 6 bases; bases with no gene match: 3. Germline CDR1 is SNHLY and CDR2 is FYNNEI. This CDR3 is built from 11 residues. CDR3 region: CASRTSGRWYF. The CDR3 DNA is TGTGCCAGCAGGACTAGCGGGAGATGGTACTTC.

The CDR3 sequence: CAIRPGTSDDEQYF. The CDR3 nucleotides are TGTGCCATCAGACCCGGGACTAGCGACGACGAGCAGTACTTC. The chain links TRBV10-3 to TRBJ2-7; 10 bases fit TRBD2. Germline loops: CDR1 ENHRY, CDR2 SYGVKD. This CDR3 contains 14 residues. After removal of 6 bases from V and 5 bases from J, the junction contained 7 bases not matched to a gene.

The rearrangement uses TRBV4-1 and TRBJ2-5; D possibly corresponds to TRBD1 (5 bases). The J call may be incorrect, as the DNA end agrees better with TRBJ2-7. The CDR3 runs to 16 residues. Germline CDR1 is MGHRA and CDR2 is YSYEKL. In DNA form, the CDR3 reads TGCGCCAGCAGCCATAACACAGGTGTCTCCTCCTACGAGCAGTACTTC. It yields the protein CASSHNTGVSSYEQYF.

The V gene is TRBV5-1, the J gene TRBJ2-7, with D tentatively TRBD1 (6 bases). CDR3 size: 15 residues. Trimming took off 0 bases at V and 6 bases at J, with 16 bases between the two ends. CDR1 is SGHRS and CDR2 is YFSETQ in the germline V gene. The CDR3 coding sequence is TGCGCCAGCAGCTTGGGGGGCAGGGACAACCGCGAGCAGTACTTC. This gives the protein CASSLGGRDNREQYF. Looking up the rest from reference TRBV5-1 and TRBJ2-7 gives the full variable domain: KAGVTQTPRYLIKTRGQQVTLSCSPISGHRSVSWYQQTPGQGLQFLFEYFSETQRNKGNFPGRFSGRQFSNSRSEMNVSTLELGDSALYLCASSLGGRDNREQYFGPGTRLTVT.

The V and J genes are TRBV4-1 and TRBJ2-6, with 7 bases identical to TRBD1. The CDR3 totals 16 residues. Germline assignment: CDR1 MGHRA and CDR2 YSYEKL. Losses at the gene ends were 3 bases for V and 2 bases for J; bases not matched to a gene: 4. The CDR3 DNA reads as TGCGCCAGCAGCCAGCTTGGACAGGCTGGGGCCAACGTCCTGACTTTC. Its protein is CASSQLGQAGANVLTF.

The chain combines TRBV9 with TRBJ1-2; no clear D. CDR3 size: 15 residues. Germline V gene lookup returns CDR1 SGDLS and CDR2 YYNGEE. Trimming shortened V by 0 bases and J by 1 base, and 10 bases separated the two germline ends. CDR3 loop: CASSVGVRSNYGYTF. For the CDR3, the DNA is TGTGCCAGCAGCGTAGGCGTAAGGAGTAACTATGGCTACACCTTC.

This chain uses TRBV7-9 with TRBJ2-1, with D possibly TRBD2 on 5 matching bases. V was shortened by 0 bases and J by 8 bases, with 11 bases between the two germline ends. Looked up from germline, CDR1 is SEHNR and CDR2 is FQNEAQ (reference sequence). The CDR3 spans 14 residues. CDR3 sequence reads: CASSLARAFHEQFF. The CDR3 DNA sequence: TGTGCCAGCAGCTTAGCGAGGGCCTTCCATGAGCAGTTCTTC.

A note on this clone: The same CDR3 can be traced to other DNA sequences in this sample. The chain links TRBV13 to TRBJ2-5; TRBD2 matches at 9 bases. CDR3 length: 15 residues. The germline V gene encodes CDR1 PRHDT and CDR2 FYEKMQ (reference sequence). V was clipped by 0 bases and J by 5 bases; unmatched bases: 4. CDR3 nucleotide sequence: TGTGCCAGCAGCTTAGGGCTAGCGGGAATGGAGACCCAGTACTTC. It specifies CASSLGLAGMETQYF.

The chain has TRBV9 and TRBJ2-1, with 8 positions matching TRBD2. J gave up 6 bases and V 3 bases, and 2 bases lay outside the gene matches. Germline lookup yields CDR1 SGDLS and CDR2 YYNGEE. The CDR3 is made up of 13 amino acids. The CDR3 nucleotides read TGTGCCAGCAGCGCCGGGGGGGGCAATGAGCAGTTCTTC. Amino acid sequence: CASSAGGGNEQFF.

This clone was counted once. V and J are TRBV27 and TRBJ1-4; a weak D match, TRBD1 (6 bases). V shed 5 bases and J shed 6 bases, with 13 bases lying between them. This CDR3 region has 14 residues. Germline V CDR1 and CDR2: MNHEY, SMNVEV (reference sequence). The CDR3 DNA sequence: TGTGCCAGCAGTCCGCGACAGGTGCATGAAAAACTGTTTTTT. Protein sequence: CASSPRQVHEKLFF.

This clone was detected only once. The rearrangement links TRBV5-1 to TRBJ2-2; 8 bases match TRBD2. Germline V CDR1 and CDR2: SGHRS, YFSETQ. The CDR3 is made up of 15 amino acids. The J segment lost 7 bases and the V segment lost 4 bases, leaving 9 bases of the junction unmatched. DNA for the CDR3: TGCGCCAGCAGCGGTGAAGCGGGAGCGGGCGGGGAGCTGTTTTTT. Translated: CASSGEAGAGGELFF.

The chain has TRBV11-2 and TRBJ2-7, with D perhaps TRBD1 (5 bases). Between the trimmed V and J ends, which lost 1 base and 3 bases, there was a span of 13 bases. Germline CDR1 SGHAT, CDR2 FQNNGV. CDR3 length equals 15 residues. In DNA, the CDR3 is TGTGCCAGCAGCTTAGCCCCCCTAGGGGACTACGAGCAGTACTTC. As protein: CASSLAPLGDYEQYF.